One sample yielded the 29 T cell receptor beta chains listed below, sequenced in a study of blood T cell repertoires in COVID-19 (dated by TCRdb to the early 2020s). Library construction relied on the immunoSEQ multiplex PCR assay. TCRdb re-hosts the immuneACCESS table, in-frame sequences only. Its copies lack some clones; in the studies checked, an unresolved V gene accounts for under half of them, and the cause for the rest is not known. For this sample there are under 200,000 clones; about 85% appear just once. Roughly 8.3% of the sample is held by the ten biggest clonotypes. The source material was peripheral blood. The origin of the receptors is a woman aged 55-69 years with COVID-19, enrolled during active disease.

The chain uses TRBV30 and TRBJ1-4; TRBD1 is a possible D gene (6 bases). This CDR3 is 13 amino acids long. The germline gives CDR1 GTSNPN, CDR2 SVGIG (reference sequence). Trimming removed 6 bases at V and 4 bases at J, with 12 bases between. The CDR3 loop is CACPGQLNEKLFF. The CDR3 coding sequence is TGTGCCTGCCCTGGACAGCTTAATGAAAAACTGTTTTTT.

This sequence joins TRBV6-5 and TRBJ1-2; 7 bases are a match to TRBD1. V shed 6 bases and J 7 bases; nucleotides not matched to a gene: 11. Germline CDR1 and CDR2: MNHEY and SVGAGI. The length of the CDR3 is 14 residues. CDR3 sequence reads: CASRGTAHGGGYTF. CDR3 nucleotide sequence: TGTGCCAGCAGGGGGACAGCTCATGGGGGTGGCTACACCTTC.

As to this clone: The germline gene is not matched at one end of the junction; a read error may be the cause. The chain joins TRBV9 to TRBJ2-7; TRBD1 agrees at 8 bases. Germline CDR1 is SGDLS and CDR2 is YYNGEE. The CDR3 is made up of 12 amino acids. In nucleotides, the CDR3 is TGTGCCAGCAGCTCCCCTCTGGACAGGGTAAACTTC. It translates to CASSSPLDRVNF.

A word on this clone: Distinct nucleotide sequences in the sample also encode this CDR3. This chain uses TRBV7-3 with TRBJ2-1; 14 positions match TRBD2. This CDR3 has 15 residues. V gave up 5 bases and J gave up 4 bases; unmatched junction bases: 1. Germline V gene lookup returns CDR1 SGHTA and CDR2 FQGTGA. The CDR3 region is CASSRTSGGYNEQFF. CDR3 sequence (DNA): TGTGCCAGCAGCCGGACTAGCGGGGGGTACAATGAGCAGTTCTTC.

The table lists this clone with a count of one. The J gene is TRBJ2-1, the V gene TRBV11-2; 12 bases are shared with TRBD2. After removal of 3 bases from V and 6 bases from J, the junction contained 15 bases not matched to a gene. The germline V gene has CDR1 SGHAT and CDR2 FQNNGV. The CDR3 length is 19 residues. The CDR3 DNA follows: TGTGCCAGCAGCTTCATTCCTCGGGCCGGGACTAGCGGGCTCAATGAGCAGTTCTTC. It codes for CASSFIPRAGTSGLNEQFF.

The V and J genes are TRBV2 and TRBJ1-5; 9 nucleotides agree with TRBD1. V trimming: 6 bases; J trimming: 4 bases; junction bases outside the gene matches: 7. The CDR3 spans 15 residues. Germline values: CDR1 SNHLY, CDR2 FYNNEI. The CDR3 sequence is CASSKLQGANQPQHF. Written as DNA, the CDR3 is TGTGCCAGCAGCAAACTACAGGGGGCAAATCAGCCCCAGCATTTT.

The CDR3 loop reads CASSAGGGGEQYV. The CDR3 coding sequence is TGTGCCAGTAGTGCAGGGGGCGGGGGCGAGCAGTACGTC. The chain carries TRBV19 and TRBJ2-7, with a possible D match to TRBD1 (8 bases). The CDR3 spans 13 residues. Germline loops: CDR1 LNHDA, CDR2 SQIVND (reference sequence). Trimming cost V 5 bases and J 6 bases, with 14 bases left between them.

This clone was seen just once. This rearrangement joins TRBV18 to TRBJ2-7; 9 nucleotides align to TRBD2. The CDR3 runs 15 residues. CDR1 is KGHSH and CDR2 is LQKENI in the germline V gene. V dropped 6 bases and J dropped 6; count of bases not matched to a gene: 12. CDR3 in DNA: TGTGCCAGCTCCCCAAGGACTAGCGAGTCGCGCGAGCAGTACTTC. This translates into CASSPRTSESREQYF.

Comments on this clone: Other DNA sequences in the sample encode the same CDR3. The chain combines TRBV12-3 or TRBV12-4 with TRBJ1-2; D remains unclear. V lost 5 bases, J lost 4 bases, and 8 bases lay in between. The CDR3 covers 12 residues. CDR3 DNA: TGTGCCAGCAGTCGGACTGGCTATGGCTACACCTTC. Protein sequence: CASSRTGYGYTF.

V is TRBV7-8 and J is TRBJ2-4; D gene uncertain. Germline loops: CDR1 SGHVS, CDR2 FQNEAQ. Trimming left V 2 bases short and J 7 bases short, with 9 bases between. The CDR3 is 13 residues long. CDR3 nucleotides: TGTGCCAGCAGCTTACCTCCAGCGAACATTCAGTACTTC. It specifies CASSLPPANIQYF.

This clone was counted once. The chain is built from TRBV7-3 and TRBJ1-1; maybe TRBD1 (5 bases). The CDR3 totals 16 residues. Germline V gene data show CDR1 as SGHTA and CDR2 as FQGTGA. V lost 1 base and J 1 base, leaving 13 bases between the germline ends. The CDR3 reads CASSLKGATPNTEAFF. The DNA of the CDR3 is TGTGCCAGCAGCTTAAAAGGGGCCACACCGAACACTGAAGCTTTCTTT.

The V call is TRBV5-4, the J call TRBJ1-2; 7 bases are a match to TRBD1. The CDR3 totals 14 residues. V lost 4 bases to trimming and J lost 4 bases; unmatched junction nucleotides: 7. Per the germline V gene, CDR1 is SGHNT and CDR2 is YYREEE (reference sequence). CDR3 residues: CASSPGQLSYGYTF. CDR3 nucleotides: TGTGCCAGCAGCCCGGGACAGCTCTCCTATGGCTACACCTTC. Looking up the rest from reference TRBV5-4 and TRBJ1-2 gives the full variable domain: ETGVTQSPTHLIKTRGQQVTLRCSSQSGHNTVSWYQQALGQGPQFIFQYYREEENGRGNFPPRFSGLQFPNYSSELNVNALELDDSALYLCASSPGQLSYGYTFGSGTRLTVV.

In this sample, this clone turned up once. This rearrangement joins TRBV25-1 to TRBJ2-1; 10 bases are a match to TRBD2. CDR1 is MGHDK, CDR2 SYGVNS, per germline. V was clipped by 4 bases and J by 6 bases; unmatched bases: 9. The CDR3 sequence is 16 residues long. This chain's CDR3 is CASSGTLAGGPNEQFF. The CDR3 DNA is TGTGCCAGCAGTGGCACTTTAGCGGGAGGCCCCAATGAGCAGTTCTTC.

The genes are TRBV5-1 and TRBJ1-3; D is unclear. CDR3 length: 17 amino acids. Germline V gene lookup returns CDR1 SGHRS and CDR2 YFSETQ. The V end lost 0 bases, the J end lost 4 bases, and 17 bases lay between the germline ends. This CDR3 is CASSLEGRARRGNTIYF. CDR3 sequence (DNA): TGCGCCAGCAGCTTGGAAGGTCGGGCCCGGAGGGGAAACACCATATATTTT.

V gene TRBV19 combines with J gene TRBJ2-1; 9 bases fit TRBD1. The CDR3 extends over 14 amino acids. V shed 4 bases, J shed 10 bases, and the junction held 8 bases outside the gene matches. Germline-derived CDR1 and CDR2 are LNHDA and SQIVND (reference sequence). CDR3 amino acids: CASSKGQGLLEQFF. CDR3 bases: TGTGCCAGTAGTAAGGGACAGGGTCTTCTCGAGCAGTTCTTC. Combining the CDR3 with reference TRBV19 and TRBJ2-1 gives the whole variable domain DGGITQSPKYLFRKEGQNVTLSCEQNLNHDAMYWYRQDPGQGLRLIYYSQIVNDFQKGDIAEGYSVSREKKESFPLTVTSAQKNPTAFYLCASSKGQGLLEQFFGPGTRLTVL.

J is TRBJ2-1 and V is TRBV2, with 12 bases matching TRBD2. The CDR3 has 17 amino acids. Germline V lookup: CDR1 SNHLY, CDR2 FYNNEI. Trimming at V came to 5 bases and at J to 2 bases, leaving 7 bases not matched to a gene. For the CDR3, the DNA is TGTGCCAGCAGTAGACTAGCGGGAGATATCCCCTACAATGAGCAGTTCTTC. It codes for CASSRLAGDIPYNEQFF.

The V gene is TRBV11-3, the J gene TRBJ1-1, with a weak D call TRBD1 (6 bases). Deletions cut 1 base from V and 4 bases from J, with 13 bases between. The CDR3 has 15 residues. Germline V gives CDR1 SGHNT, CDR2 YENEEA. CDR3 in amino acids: CASSLGAGVSTEAFF. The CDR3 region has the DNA TGTGCCAGCAGCTTAGGGGCAGGGGTAAGCACTGAAGCTTTCTTT.

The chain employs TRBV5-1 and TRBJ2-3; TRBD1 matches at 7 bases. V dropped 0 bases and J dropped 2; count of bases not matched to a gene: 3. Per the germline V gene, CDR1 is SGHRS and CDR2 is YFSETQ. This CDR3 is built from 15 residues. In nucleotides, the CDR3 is TGCGCCAGCAGCTTGGACGACAGGGCCACAGATACGCAGTATTTT. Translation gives CASSLDDRATDTQYF.

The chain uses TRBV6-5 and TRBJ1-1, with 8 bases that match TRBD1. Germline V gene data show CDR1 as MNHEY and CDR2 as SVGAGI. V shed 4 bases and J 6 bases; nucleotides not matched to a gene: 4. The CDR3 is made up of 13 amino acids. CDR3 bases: TGTGCCAGCAGTTTTGACAGGGGCCCTGAAGCTTTCTTT. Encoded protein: CASSFDRGPEAFF.

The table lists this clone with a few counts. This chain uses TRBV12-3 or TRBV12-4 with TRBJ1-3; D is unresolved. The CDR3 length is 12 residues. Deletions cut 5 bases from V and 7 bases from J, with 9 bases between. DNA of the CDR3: TGTGCCAGCAGTAAAAAGAGGAACACCATATATTTT. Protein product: CASSKKRNTIYF.

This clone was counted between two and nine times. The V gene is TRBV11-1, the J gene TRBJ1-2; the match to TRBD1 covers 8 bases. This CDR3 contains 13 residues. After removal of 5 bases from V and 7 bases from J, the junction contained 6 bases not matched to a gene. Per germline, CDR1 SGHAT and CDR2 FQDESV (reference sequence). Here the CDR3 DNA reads TGTGCCAGCAGCCTCGACAGGGGAGGTGGCTACACCTTC. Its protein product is CASSLDRGGGYTF.

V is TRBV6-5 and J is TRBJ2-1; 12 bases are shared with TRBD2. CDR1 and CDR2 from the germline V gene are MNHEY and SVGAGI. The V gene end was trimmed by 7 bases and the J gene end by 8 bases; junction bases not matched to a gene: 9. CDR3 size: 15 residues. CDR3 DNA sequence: TGTGCCAGCACCAAACCGGGACTAGCGGGCGATGAGCAGTTCTTC. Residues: CASTKPGLAGDEQFF.

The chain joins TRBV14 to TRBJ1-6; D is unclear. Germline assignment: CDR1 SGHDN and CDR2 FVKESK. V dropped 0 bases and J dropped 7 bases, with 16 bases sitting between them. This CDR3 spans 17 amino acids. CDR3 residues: CASSQEKGVGWNSPLHF. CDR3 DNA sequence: TGTGCCAGCAGCCAAGAAAAGGGAGTCGGTTGGAATTCACCCCTCCACTTT.

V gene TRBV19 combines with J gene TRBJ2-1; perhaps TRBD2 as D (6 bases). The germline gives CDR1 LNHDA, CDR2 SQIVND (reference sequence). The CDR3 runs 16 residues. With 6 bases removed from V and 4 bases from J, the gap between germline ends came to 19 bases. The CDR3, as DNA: TGTGCCAGTAGCGAGACCGGGACTGCGGGATACAATGAGCAGTTCTTC. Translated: CASSETGTAGYNEQFF.

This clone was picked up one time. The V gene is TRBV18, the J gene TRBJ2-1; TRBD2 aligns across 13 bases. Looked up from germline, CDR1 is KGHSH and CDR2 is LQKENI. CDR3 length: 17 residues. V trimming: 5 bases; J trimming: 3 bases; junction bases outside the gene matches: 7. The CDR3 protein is CASSGLAGEPDYNEQFF. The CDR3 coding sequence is TGTGCCAGCTCAGGACTAGCGGGAGAGCCTGACTACAATGAGCAGTTCTTC.

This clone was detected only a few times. The CDR3 nucleotides are TGTGCCAGCAGCTTTGGGGGAACGGGAGAAAATGAGCAGTACTTC. Amino acid sequence: CASSFGGTGENEQYF. The chain combines TRBV7-2 with TRBJ2-7, with D perhaps matching TRBD2 (6 bases). V dropped 3 bases and J dropped 7 bases, with 19 bases sitting between them. Germline V gives CDR1 SGHTA, CDR2 FQGNSA. CDR3 length: 15 residues.

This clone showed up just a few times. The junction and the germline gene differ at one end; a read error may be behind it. The CDR3 loop is CASSFGSGSGEKLFF. CDR3 DNA: TGTGCTAGCAGCTTTGGTTCAGGGTCTGGTGAAAAACTGTTTTTT. The chain combines TRBV7-7 with TRBJ1-4; D might be TRBD1 (5 bases). CDR1 SSHAT and CDR2 FNYEAQ come from the germline V gene (reference sequence). The CDR3 extends over 15 amino acids.

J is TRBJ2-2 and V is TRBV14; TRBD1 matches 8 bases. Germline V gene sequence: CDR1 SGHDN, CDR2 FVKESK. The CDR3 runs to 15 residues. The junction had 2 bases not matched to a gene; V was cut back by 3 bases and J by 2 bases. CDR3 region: CASSHGQGNTGELFF. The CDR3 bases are TGTGCCAGCAGCCACGGACAGGGAAACACCGGGGAGCTGTTTTTT. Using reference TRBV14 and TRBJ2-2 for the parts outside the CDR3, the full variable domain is EAGVTQFPSHSVIEKGQTVTLRCDPISGHDNLYWYRRVMGKEIKFLLHFVKESKQDESGMPNNRFLAERTGGTYSTLKVQPAELEDSGVYFCASSHGQGNTGELFFGEGSRLTVL.

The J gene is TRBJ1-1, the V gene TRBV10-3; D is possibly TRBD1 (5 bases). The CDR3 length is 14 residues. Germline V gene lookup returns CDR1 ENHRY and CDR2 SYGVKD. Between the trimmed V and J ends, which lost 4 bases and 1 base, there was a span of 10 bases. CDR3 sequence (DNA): TGTGCCATCAGTGTGTCCAGGGAGAACACTGAAGCTTTCTTT. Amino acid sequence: CAISVSRENTEAFF.